Listed below are T cell receptor beta chains from one sample, sequenced in a study of identical twins. TCRdb passed the 5' RACE reads through MiXCR, listing each CDR3 protein once. The table has 1.5 million to 2 million distinct CDR3 sequences, about 32% seen once. The sequenced sample was cord blood. Receptor source: a newborn girl in good health. CDR3s leave out the opening cysteine and the closing phenylalanine or tryptophan.

v_gene,CDR3aa
TRBV6-6,ASKGDPNTDTQY
TRBV5-1,ASSSAGTNTEAF
TRBV5-1,ASSLRGTSGSSEQY
TRBV25-1,ASSDSAGQGAYNEQY
TRBV7-2,ASSLGGGGYNYGYT
TRBV10-3,APLLAPGQADTQY
TRBV14,ASSQEHRGEQY
TRBV20-1,SARDPGRSYNSPLH
TRBV6-5,ASSYVTGRPFRNEQY
TRBV7-9,ASSLIPRGNYPTEAF
TRBV9,ANSVGRSEAQY
TRBV7-9,ASSLAGDRTDTQY
TRBV14,ASSQGLAYDDEQF
TRBV28,ASKIAGALNYGYT
TRBV6-5,ASRRQGQGQETQY
TRBV5-1,ASSLGDRLAEQY
TRBV10-3,AINQAGDQPQH
TRBV3-1,ASSKTSFTYEQY
TRBV6-5,ASSLNRVNIQY
TRBV12-3/TRBV12-4,ASSYASSEQY
TRBV3-1,ASSQVAGVFGEQF
TRBV7-2,ASSPSGLAGGGQY
TRBV12-3/TRBV12-4,ASSPMSGRSHEQY
TRBV4-1,ASSRLPSVSSYNEQF
TRBV18,ASSLKGLAGHNEQF
TRBV24-1,ATRFYSNTEAF
TRBV27,ASSYRGNNEQF
TRBV27,ASSGGTGRVEKLF
TRBV12-3/TRBV12-4,ASTRSSYSEQF
TRBV9,ASSVAHSSSYEQY
TRBV20-1,SARDQSSYNEQF
TRBV12-3/TRBV12-4,ASSAEREGKDTQY
TRBV3-1,ASSQLNRGLVSQQY
TRBV10-3,AISESGIPNQPQH
TRBV29-1,SVTSGAGTDTQY
TRBV29-1,SVVGVAGSQY
TRBV10-3,AISVGGGSYNEQF
TRBV2,ASSGRGSGYNTDTQY
TRBV6-5,ASSYSEGSSYEQY
TRBV9,ASSSPDREGYEQY
TRBV29-1,SVLIVGRVRYEQY
TRBV11-2,ASSSGLAGGKDNEQF
TRBV5-1,ASSAGTAGANVLT
TRBV9,ASSLTSGAGANVLT
TRBV24-1,ATSLAGDYNEQY
TRBV21-1,ASSNRLWGTQVGTEAF
TRBV7-9,VSSLGLGGTDTQY
TRBV28,ASSPGSGGYT
TRBV5-1,TSRPGAPVEQF
TRBV3-1,ASSGRTTTHNEQF
TRBV28,ASRNTPSNQPQH
TRBV5-1,ASSVDRAETQY
TRBV20-1,SAGTGEGTEAF
TRBV2,ASSGTNGTRTDTQY
TRBV10-3,AITPGTNYGYT
TRBV20-1,SARDNGGVSYNEQF
TRBV5-6,ASSLDPINYGYT
TRBV4-1,ASSHLTSGLNAQY